This T cell receptor (beta chain) was sequenced for a study of diagnostic markers for celiac disease (dated by TCRdb to between 2020 and 2021). Taken from the germline V gene, the CDR1 and CDR2 loops are SGHRS and YFSETQ. The CDR3 starts with the cysteine, ends with the phenylalanine, and has 17 residues. Only the protein is on record. The sequencer listed for this sample is Illumina MiSeq. After the reads were reprocessed by TCRdb, one entry was made per CDR3 protein sequence, with no DNA. The sample's records list more than 350 distinct CDR3 sequences. Clones ranked in the top ten supply roughly 45% of the sample. This clonotype is large (0.1 to 1%), judged from its frequency; no count is recorded. The target of this receptor is not known.

Rearrangement joined TRBV5-1 to TRBJ1-4; checking the TCRdb D call of TRBD1 is not possible without DNA. Sample: either unsorted cells or a sorted T cell fraction (not recorded which). The receptor comes from a human donor. This table probably holds off-target reads from a library built for another chain. The CDR3 here reads CASSWKPGTAGDEKLFF.